A selection of T cell receptor beta chains follows, all from one sample in a study of identical twins. Each CDR3 protein gets one entry after TCRdb re-called the 5' RACE reads with MiXCR. The sample includes approximately 550,000 distinct CDR3 sequences, about 20% of them seen just once. These data were also filed under a second study, of yellow fever vaccine responses in identical twins.

Sequencing was performed on CD4+ T cells sorted from blood. These receptors were obtained from a woman aged 18-35 years in good health. Both conserved end residues are part of each CDR3. Each record gives: J gene, V gene, D gene, clone size, CDR3 DNA, CDR3 protein. A D gene is named only where the DNA matches it firmly. Some rows mark clone size as missing; the rest say once, few, many or name a class of expanded clone.

TRBJ1-1	TRBV5-1	NA	NA	TGCGCCAGCAGCCCCGGGGGAACGGTGAACACTGAAGCTTTCTTT	CASSPGGTVNTEAFF
TRBJ2-3	TRBV9	NA	few	TGTGCCAGCAGCGTGATCGCGGGGGCCACAGATACGCAGTATTTT	CASSVIAGATDTQYF
TRBJ2-2	TRBV10-3	TRBD2	few	TGTGCCATCAGACCTGAGGGACTAGGGGACGGGGAGCTGTTTTTT	CAIRPEGLGDGELFF
TRBJ1-2	TRBV18	TRBD1	NA	TGTGCCAGCTCACCGCTTGACAGGGAAAGGGGCTACACCTTC	CASSPLDRERGYTF
TRBJ1-3	TRBV7-8	NA	few	TGTGCCAGCAGCTTAGGACAGCAAGGAAACACCATATATTTT	CASSLGQQGNTIYF
TRBJ1-1	TRBV2	NA	few	TGTGCCAGCATAGGACAGACGAACACTGAAGCTTTCTTT	CASIGQTNTEAFF
TRBJ2-1	TRBV12-3/TRBV12-4	TRBD2	NA	TGTGCCAGCAGCCCCGGAGGACTAGCCCGCAATGAGCAGTTCTTC	CASSPGGLARNEQFF
TRBJ1-1	TRBV19	NA	once	TGTGCCAGTAGATTTAGCCCGAGCACTGAAGCTTTCTTT	CASRFSPSTEAFF
TRBJ2-3	TRBV2	TRBD2	NA	TGTGCCAGCAGTGAAGCGCTTCGGGGGGAACTCACAGATACGCAGTATTTT	CASSEALRGELTDTQYF
TRBJ2-7	TRBV20-1	TRBD2	many	TGCAGTGCTAGATTCGGTAGCGGGAGCTCCTACGAGCAGTACTTC	CSARFGSGSSYEQYF
TRBJ2-2	TRBV20-1	NA	few	TGCAGTGCTGAGAGGTCGGCCGGGGAGCTGTTTTTT	CSAERSAGELFF
TRBJ1-3	TRBV7-9	NA	NA	TGTGCCAGCAGCTTAAACACCTGGGGGGCCGGTGGAAACACCATATATTTT	CASSLNTWGAGGNTIYF
TRBJ2-1	TRBV19	NA	few	TGTGCCAGTAGTAGGGCAGCCATCCACAATGAGCAGTTCTTC	CASSRAAIHNEQFF
TRBJ2-5	TRBV10-3	TRBD2	few	TGTGCCATCGGCGGGACTAGCGGGAGCGGGGGAGAGACCCAGTACTTC	CAIGGTSGSGGETQYF
TRBJ2-1	TRBV12-3/TRBV12-4	NA	many	TGTGCCAGCAGTTTAGTCGGGACCTACAATGAGCAGTTCTTC	CASSLVGTYNEQFF
TRBJ2-2	TRBV9	TRBD2	few	TGTGCCAGCAGCGTAGTCGGACTAGCGGTGACGAACACCGGGGAGCTGTTTTTT	CASSVVGLAVTNTGELFF
TRBJ1-5	TRBV2	TRBD1	NA	TGTGCCAGCAGTTCCCGGGACAGGGGAAAAGGGCCCCAGCATTTT	CASSSRDRGKGPQHF
TRBJ2-3	TRBV29-1	TRBD2	few	TGCAGCGTTGAAGGACTAGCGTCAGATACGCAGTATTTT	CSVEGLASDTQYF
TRBJ1-2	TRBV25-1	NA	NA	TGTGCCAGCAGTCGTATGACAGGCGGGGATGGCTACACCTTC	CASSRMTGGDGYTF
TRBJ2-1	TRBV24-1	NA	few	TGTGCCACCAGCGAAGCTGGATACAATGAGCAGTTCTTC	CATSEAGYNEQFF
TRBJ2-1	TRBV11-2	TRBD1	NA	TGTGCCAGCAGCTTTCATAAATCGTTCGGGACAGGGATTTACAATGAGCAGTTCTTC	CASSFHKSFGTGIYNEQFF
TRBJ2-3	TRBV6-1	NA	once	TGTGCCAGCAGTGAAGCTGGGGTAGCGCAGTATTTT	CASSEAGVAQYF